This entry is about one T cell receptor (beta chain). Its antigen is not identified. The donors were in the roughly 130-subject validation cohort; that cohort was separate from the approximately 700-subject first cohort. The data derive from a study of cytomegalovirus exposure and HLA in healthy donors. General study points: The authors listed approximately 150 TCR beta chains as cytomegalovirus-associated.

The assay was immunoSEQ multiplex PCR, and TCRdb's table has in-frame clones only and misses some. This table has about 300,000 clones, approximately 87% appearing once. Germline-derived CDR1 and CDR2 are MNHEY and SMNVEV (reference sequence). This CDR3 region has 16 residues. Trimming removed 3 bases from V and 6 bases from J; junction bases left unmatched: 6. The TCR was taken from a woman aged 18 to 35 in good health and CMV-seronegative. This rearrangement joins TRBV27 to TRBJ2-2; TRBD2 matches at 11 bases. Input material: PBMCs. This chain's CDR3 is CASSFLLAGESGELFF. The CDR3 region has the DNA TGTGCCAGCAGTTTCCTACTAGCGGGAGAGTCCGGGGAGCTGTTTTTT.